One sample yielded the 3 T cell receptor beta chains listed below, sequenced in a study of T-cell memory formation after mild COVID-19. TCRdb reprocessed the 5' RACE reads via MiXCR and lists one record per CDR3 protein. The sample includes under 550,000 distinct CDR3 sequences, roughly 18% of them seen just once. Specimen: PBMCs or a T cell subset sorted from them (not recorded which). The receptors come from a man younger than 30 who had mild COVID-19 (a few samples of this study predate the infection). Cell type and time point are not known.

This clonotype has a handful of counts. The chain combines TRBV24-1 with TRBJ2-3, with 7 positions matching TRBD1. Per the germline V gene, CDR1 is KGHDR and CDR2 is SFDVKD. The CDR3 covers 13 residues. V was clipped by 9 bases and J by 2 bases; unmatched bases: 4. Written as DNA, the CDR3 is TGTGCCACCGGGACAGCGGACACAGATACGCAGTATTTT. Amino acid sequence: CATGTADTDTQYF.

CDR3 nucleotides: TGTGCCAGCAGTTTACCGGGGGAAGATACGCAGTATTTT. Its translation: CASSLPGEDTQYF. The chain couples TRBV28 to TRBJ2-3, with D perhaps TRBD2 (6 bases). With 2 bases removed from V and 5 bases from J, the gap between germline ends came to 8 bases. The CDR3 loop spans 13 amino acids. Per the germline V gene, CDR1 is MDHEN and CDR2 is SYDVKM.

This sequence joins TRBV4-1 and TRBJ2-2; 9 bases are a match to TRBD2. Trimming took 1 base from V and 6 from J; bases not matched to a gene: 6. CDR1 and CDR2 (germline): MGHRA, YSYEKL. The CDR3 length is 16 residues. CDR3 protein: CASSQAIAGAAGELFF. CDR3 bases: TGCGCCAGCAGCCAAGCGATAGCGGGGGCCGCCGGGGAGCTGTTTTTT.